This record looks at one T cell receptor beta chain sequence and its context. What it binds is not known. The data were taken from a study of identical twins. Study findings and constraints: Researchers reported excess low generation probability among twin-shared out-of-frame alpha sequences.

V gave up 4 bases and J gave up 2 bases, with 15 bases separating them. CDR3 length equals 16 residues. Germline V lookup: CDR1 SEHNR, CDR2 FQNEAQ (reference sequence). TCRdb redid the calling of the 5' RACE reads with MiXCR, one entry per CDR3 protein. The data show hundreds of thousands of distinct CDR3 sequences, with 7.5% seen just once and just under 2% held by the top ten. These data were likewise used in another study, on yellow fever vaccine responses in identical twins.

The sequencing sample was made of memory (CD45RO+) T cells sorted from blood. V is TRBV7-9 and J is TRBJ2-1; D may be TRBD1 or TRBD2 (6 bases each). This sequence was found in a woman aged 18-30 years in good health. The CDR3 DNA follows: TGTGCCAGCAGCTCTTCTTTGGGGGGCGCCTACAATGAGCAGTTCTTC. Protein: CASSSSLGGAYNEQFF.